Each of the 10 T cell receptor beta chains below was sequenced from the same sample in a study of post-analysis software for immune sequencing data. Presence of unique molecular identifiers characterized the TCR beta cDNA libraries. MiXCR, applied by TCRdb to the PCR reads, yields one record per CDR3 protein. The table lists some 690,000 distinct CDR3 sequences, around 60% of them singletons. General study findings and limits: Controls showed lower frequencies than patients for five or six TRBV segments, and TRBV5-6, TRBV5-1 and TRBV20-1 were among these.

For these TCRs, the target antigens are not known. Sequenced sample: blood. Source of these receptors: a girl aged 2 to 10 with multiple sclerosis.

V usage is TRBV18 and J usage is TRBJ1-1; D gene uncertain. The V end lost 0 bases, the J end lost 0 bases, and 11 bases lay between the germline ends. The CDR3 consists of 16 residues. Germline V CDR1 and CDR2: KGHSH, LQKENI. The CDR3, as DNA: TGTGCCAGCTCACCACCCTCGGTCACCCTGAACACTGAAGCTTTCTTT. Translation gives CASSPPSVTLNTEAFF.

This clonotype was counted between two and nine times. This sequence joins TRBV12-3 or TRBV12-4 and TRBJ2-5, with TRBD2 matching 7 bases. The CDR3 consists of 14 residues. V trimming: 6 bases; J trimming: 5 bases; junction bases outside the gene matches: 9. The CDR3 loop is CASSSGGRGETQYF. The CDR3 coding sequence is TGTGCCAGCAGCTCGGGGGGACGCGGGGAGACCCAGTACTTC.

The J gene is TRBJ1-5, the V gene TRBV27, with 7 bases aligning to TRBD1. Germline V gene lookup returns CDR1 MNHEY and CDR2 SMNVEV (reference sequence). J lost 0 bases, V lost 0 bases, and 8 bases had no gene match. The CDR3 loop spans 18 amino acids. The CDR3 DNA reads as TGTGCCAGCAGTTTATCCGGACAGGTTAATTATAGCAATCAGCCCCAGCATTTT. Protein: CASSLSGQVNYSNQPQHF.

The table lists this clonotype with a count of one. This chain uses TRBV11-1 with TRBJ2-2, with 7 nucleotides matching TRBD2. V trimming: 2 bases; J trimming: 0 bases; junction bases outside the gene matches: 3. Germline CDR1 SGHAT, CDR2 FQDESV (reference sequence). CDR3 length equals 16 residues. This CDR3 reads CASSLWAGANTGELFF. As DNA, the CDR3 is TGTGCCAGCAGCTTATGGGCGGGGGCGAACACCGGGGAGCTGTTTTTT.

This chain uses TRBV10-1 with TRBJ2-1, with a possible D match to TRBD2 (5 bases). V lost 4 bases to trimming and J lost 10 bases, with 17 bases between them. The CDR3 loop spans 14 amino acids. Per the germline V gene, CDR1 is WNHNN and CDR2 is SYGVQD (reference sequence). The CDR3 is CASSVALGNMEQFF. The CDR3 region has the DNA TGCGCCAGCAGTGTGGCACTAGGGAACATGGAGCAGTTCTTC.

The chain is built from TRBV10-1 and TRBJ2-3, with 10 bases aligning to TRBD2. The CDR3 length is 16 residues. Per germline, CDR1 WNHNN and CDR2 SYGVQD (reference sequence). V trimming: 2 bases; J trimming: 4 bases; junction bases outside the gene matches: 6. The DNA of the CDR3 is TGCGCCAGCAGTGAGCTCCCTAGCGGGAGTGCAGATACGCAGTATTTT. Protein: CASSELPSGSADTQYF.

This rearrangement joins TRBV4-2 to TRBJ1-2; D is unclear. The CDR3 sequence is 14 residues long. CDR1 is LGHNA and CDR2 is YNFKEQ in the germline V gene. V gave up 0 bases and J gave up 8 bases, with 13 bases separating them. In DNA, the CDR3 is TGTGCCAGCAGCCAAGATCGTCCGTCGAGGGGCTACACCTTC. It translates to CASSQDRPSRGYTF.

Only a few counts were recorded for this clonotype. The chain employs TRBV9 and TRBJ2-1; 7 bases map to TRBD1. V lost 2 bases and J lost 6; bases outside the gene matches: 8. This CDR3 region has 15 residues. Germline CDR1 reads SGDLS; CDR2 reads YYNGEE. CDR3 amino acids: CASSVTGQIGNEQFF. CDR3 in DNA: TGTGCCAGCAGCGTCACGGGACAGATCGGCAATGAGCAGTTCTTC. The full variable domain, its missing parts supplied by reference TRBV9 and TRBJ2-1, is DSGVTQTPKHLITATGQRVTLRCSPRSGDLSVYWYQQSLDQGLQFLIQYYNGEERAKGNILERFSAQQFPDLHSELNLSSLELGDSALYFCASSVTGQIGNEQFFGPGTRLTVL.

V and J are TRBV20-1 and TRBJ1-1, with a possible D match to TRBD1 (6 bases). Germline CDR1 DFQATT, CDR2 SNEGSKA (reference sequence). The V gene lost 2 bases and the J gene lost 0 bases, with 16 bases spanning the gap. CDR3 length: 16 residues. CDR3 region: CSARHLGGLVNTEAFF. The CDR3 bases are TGCAGTGCTAGACATCTGGGGGGCTTAGTGAACACTGAAGCTTTCTTT.

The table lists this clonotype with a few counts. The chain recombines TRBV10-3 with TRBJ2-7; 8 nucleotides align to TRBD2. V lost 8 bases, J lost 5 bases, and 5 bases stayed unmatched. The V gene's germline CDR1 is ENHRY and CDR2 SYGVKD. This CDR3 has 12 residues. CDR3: CAIAAGGDEQYF. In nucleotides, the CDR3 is TGTGCCATCGCCGCGGGAGGCGACGAGCAGTACTTC.